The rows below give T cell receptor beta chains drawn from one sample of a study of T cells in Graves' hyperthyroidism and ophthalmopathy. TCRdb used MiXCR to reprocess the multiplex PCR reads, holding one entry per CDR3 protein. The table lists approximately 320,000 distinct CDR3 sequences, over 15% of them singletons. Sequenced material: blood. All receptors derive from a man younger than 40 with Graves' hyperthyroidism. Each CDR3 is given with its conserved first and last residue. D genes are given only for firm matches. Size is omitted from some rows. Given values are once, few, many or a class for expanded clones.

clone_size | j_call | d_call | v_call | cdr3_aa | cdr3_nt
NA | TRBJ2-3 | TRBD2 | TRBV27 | CASSLTPGLAGEYPPPDTQYF | TGTGCCAGCAGTCTAACCCCCGGACTAGCGGGCGAATACCCTCCTCCGGATACGCAGTATTTT
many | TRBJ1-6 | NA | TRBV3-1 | CASSQVVDGSPLHF | TGTGCCAGCAGCCAAGTCGTCGACGGGTCACCCCTCCACTTT
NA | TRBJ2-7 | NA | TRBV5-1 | CASSRGTTAGNEQYF | TGCGCCAGCAGCCGTGGGACCACGGCTGGGAACGAGCAGTACTTC
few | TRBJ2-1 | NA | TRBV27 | CASSLSRPQSSYNEQFF | TGTGCCAGCAGTTTGTCGCGGCCTCAAAGCTCCTACAATGAGCAGTTCTTC
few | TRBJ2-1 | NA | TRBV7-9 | CASSPVPGNEQFF | TGTGCCAGCAGCCCCGTGCCCGGGAATGAGCAGTTCTTC
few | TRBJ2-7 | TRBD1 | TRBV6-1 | CATGPTGAYEQYF | TGTGCCACCGGGCCGACAGGGGCCTACGAGCAGTACTTC
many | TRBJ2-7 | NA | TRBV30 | CAWSPSGGEQYF | TGTGCCTGGAGTCCCTCGGGCGGCGAGCAGTACTTC
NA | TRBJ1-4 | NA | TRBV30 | CAWSEVINEKLFF | TGTGCCTGGAGTGAGGTGATTAATGAAAAACTGTTTTTT
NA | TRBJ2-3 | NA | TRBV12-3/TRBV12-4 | CASSLGDSVIDTQYF | TGTGCCAGCAGTTTAGGTGACAGCGTTATAGATACGCAGTATTTT
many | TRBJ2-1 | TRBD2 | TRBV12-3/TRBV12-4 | CASSTSGTKTLNNEQFF | TGTGCCAGCAGTACTAGCGGGACGAAGACTTTGAACAATGAGCAGTTCTTC
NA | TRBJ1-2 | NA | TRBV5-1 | CASSPGPRNYGYTF | TGCGCCAGCAGCCCTGGCCCCCGTAACTATGGCTACACCTTC
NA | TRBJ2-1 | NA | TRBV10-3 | CAIRGGVAVYNEQFF | TGTGCCATCCGCGGTGGAGTAGCGGTCTACAATGAGCAGTTCTTC
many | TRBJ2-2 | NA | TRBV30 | CAWSRELLGELFF | TGTGCCTGGAGTCGGGAGCTTCTCGGGGAGCTGTTTTTT
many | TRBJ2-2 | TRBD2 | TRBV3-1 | CASSSSGRAGGELFF | TGTGCCAGCAGCTCCAGCGGGAGGGCCGGCGGGGAGCTGTTTTTT
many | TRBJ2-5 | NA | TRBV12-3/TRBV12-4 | CASSPRESGETQYF | TGTGCCAGCAGTCCACGGGAGTCGGGAGAGACCCAGTACTTC
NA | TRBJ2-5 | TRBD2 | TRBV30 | CAWSVRGTNFRKTQYF | TGTGCCTGGAGTGTACGAGGGACTAACTTTCGAAAGACCCAGTACTTC
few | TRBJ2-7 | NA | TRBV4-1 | CASSRETYEQYF | TGCGCCAGCAGCCGTGAGACCTACGAGCAGTACTTC
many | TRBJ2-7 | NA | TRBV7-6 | CASSPGPLAGEQYF | TGTGCCAGCAGCCCGGGACCCCTAGCCGGCGAGCAGTACTTC
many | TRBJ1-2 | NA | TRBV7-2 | CASTNDRRLGGGYTF | TGTGCCAGCACCAATGACAGGAGGCTAGGTGGCGGCTACACCTTC
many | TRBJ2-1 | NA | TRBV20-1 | CSAYTGTYNEQFF | TGCAGTGCTTACACGGGGACCTACAATGAGCAGTTCTTC
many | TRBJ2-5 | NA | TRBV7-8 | CASRLDPRTEETQYF | TGTGCCAGCAGATTAGACCCCCGGACGGAAGAGACCCAGTACTTC
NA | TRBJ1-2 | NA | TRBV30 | CAWSPRHDGYTF | TGTGCCTGGAGTCCCCGGCATGATGGCTACACCTTC
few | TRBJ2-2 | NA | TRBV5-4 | CASSHPSRGGSGELFF | TGTGCCAGCAGCCATCCTAGCAGAGGCGGGTCCGGGGAGCTGTTTTTT
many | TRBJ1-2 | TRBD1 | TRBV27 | CASSSRTGIVYGYTF | TGTGCCAGCAGTTCCCGGACAGGGATAGTCTATGGCTACACCTTC
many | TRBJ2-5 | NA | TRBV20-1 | CSPWGTETQYF | TGCAGCCCCTGGGGGACGGAGACCCAGTACTTC